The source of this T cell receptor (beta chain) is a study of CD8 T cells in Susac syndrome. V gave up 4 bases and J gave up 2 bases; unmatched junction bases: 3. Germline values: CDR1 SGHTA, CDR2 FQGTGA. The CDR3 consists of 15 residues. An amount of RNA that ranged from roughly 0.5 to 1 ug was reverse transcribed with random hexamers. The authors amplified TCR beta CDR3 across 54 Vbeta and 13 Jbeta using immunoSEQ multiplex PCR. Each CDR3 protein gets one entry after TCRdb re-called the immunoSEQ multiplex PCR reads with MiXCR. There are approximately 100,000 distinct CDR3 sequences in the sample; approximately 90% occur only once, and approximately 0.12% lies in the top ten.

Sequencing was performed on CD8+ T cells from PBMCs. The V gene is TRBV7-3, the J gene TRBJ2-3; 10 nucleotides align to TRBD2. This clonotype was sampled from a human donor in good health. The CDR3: CASSSTSGVTDTQYF. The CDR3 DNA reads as TGTGCCAGCAGCTCCACTAGCGGGGTCACAGATACGCAGTATTTT.